These 18 T cell receptor beta chains share one sample of origin, sequenced in a study of T cell changes during pregnancy in multiple sclerosis (dated by TCRdb to the late 2010s). Library preparation was by the immunoSEQ multiplex PCR assay. TCRdb took over this immuneACCESS table, retaining in-frame rearrangements with V and J assigned. Such tables are incomplete; in checked studies, under half of the missing clones stem from an unresolved V gene, and the remainder is unexplained. The sample includes some 87,000 clones, with approximately 92% observed a single time. Over 2% of the sample rests with the top ten. The sequenced sample was peripheral blood, obtained in the first trimester of pregnancy. The receptors come from a female donor with multiple sclerosis, enrolled in a pregnancy study.

The chain couples TRBV30 to TRBJ1-2; TRBD1 is a possible D gene (5 bases). Deletions cut 0 bases from V and 6 bases from J, with 17 bases between. Germline lookup yields CDR1 GTSNPN and CDR2 SVGIG (reference sequence). The CDR3 contains 15 residues. The CDR3 DNA follows: TGTGCCTGGAGTGTACCGGGAAGCGGGGCGAATGGCTACACCTTC. This sequence encodes CAWSVPGSGANGYTF.

The DNA for the CDR3 is TGCACCCGGACAGGGGCCCCTTCTAACTATGGCTACACCTTC. This sequence encodes CTRTGAPSNYGYTF. This chain joins TRBV29-1 and TRBJ1-2; 9 bases fit TRBD1. The CDR3 length is 14 residues. Germline CDR1 reads SQVTM; CDR2 reads ANQGSEA.

V gene TRBV6-5 combines with J gene TRBJ2-7, with TRBD2 matching over 10 bases. This CDR3 has 16 residues. Looked up from germline, CDR1 is MNHEY and CDR2 is SVGAGI. Trimming removed 0 bases from V and 3 bases from J; junction bases left unmatched: 5. CDR3 DNA: TGTGCCAGCAGTTACTCGCAACTAGCGGGAAGCTACGAGCAGTACTTC. Residues: CASSYSQLAGSYEQYF.

This sequence joins TRBV5-1 and TRBJ1-3; TRBD1 matches 7 bases. J was trimmed by 4 bases and V by 4 bases; bases with no gene match: 5. This CDR3 comprises 14 residues. Germline V CDR1 and CDR2: SGHRS, YFSETQ. CDR3 protein: CASSPQGTGNTIYF. DNA of the CDR3: TGCGCCAGCAGCCCACAGGGGACCGGAAACACCATATATTTT. Filled out from reference TRBV5-1 and TRBJ1-3, the complete variable domain reads KAGVTQTPRYLIKTRGQQVTLSCSPISGHRSVSWYQQTPGQGLQFLFEYFSETQRNKGNFPGRFSGRQFSNSRSEMNVSTLELGDSALYLCASSPQGTGNTIYFGEGSWLTVV.

This chain connects TRBV7-9 to TRBJ2-5; TRBD2 matches 9 bases. V was pared by 3 bases and J by 4 bases, with 12 bases of the junction left unmatched. The CDR3 is 17 amino acids. Per the germline V gene, CDR1 is SEHNR and CDR2 is FQNEAQ (reference sequence). CDR3 nucleotides: TGTGCCAGCAGCTTTAGCGGGAGTAGGCCTTTTGGAGAGACCCAGTACTTC. Translation: CASSFSGSRPFGETQYF. Based on the CDR3 plus reference TRBV7-9 and TRBJ2-5, the full variable domain is DTGVSQNPRHKITKRGQNVTFRCDPISEHNRLYWYRQTLGQGPEFLTYFQNEAQLEKSRLLSDRFSAERPKGSFSTLEIQRTEQGDSAMYLCASSFSGSRPFGETQYFGPGTRLLVL.

The rearrangement joins TRBV29-1 to TRBJ2-6; 7 positions agree with TRBD2. CDR1 and CDR2 (germline): SQVTM, ANQGSEA. The length of the CDR3 is 21 residues. Trimming cost V 4 bases and J 2 bases; bases outside gene matches: 23. The CDR3 protein is CSVVPPHRRDSGRTGANVLTF. CDR3 in DNA: TGCAGCGTTGTCCCCCCCCACCGCCGGGACTCCGGGAGGACTGGGGCCAACGTCCTGACTTTC.

V and J are TRBV9 and TRBJ2-3; 9 bases align to TRBD2. V lost 0 bases and J lost 1; bases outside the gene matches: 9. Germline V lookup: CDR1 SGDLS, CDR2 YYNGEE. The CDR3 is made up of 18 amino acids. The CDR3: CASSVDGGLALGTDTQYF. The CDR3, as DNA: TGTGCCAGCAGCGTAGATGGGGGACTAGCTTTGGGCACAGATACGCAGTATTTT. The variable domain in full, with the rest retrieved from reference TRBV9 and TRBJ2-3, is DSGVTQTPKHLITATGQRVTLRCSPRSGDLSVYWYQQSLDQGLQFLIQYYNGEERAKGNILERFSAQQFPDLHSELNLSSLELGDSALYFCASSVDGGLALGTDTQYFGPGTRLTVL.

V usage is TRBV6-5 and J usage is TRBJ1-2; D unresolved. CDR3 length: 14 residues. In germline, CDR1 is MNHEY, CDR2 SVGAGI. V lost 0 bases to trimming and J lost 1 base, with 6 bases between them. CDR3 nucleotides: TGTGCCAGCAGTTACTCGAGCGTTAACTATGGCTACACCTTC. Protein: CASSYSSVNYGYTF.

This chain links TRBV15 with TRBJ2-1; TRBD2 matches at 9 bases. Germline CDR1 reads LNHNV; CDR2 reads YYDKDF (reference sequence). This CDR3 is 17 amino acids long. The V and J ends lost 0 bases and 5 bases, in that order; junction bases with no gene match: 8. CDR3: CATSRDFLAGTNNEQFF. In nucleotides, the CDR3 is TGTGCCACCAGCAGAGATTTCCTAGCGGGGACCAACAATGAGCAGTTCTTC.

V gene TRBV11-2 combines with J gene TRBJ2-1, with 7 nucleotides matching TRBD1. This CDR3 comprises 13 residues. Germline-derived CDR1 and CDR2 are SGHAT and FQNNGV. Trimming took 0 bases from V and 9 from J; bases not matched to a gene: 2. CDR3 amino acids: CASSLESGGEQFF. The DNA for the CDR3 is TGTGCCAGCAGCTTAGAATCAGGGGGTGAGCAGTTCTTC.

This chain's CDR3 is CAPNQWPATNEKLFF. For the CDR3, the DNA is TGTGCCCCCAACCAGTGGCCCGCAACTAATGAAAAACTGTTTTTT. The V gene is TRBV19, the J gene TRBJ1-4, with unresolved D. Between the trimmed V and J ends, which lost 11 bases and 0 bases, there was a span of 16 bases. CDR1 and CDR2 from the germline V gene are LNHDA and SQIVND (reference sequence). The CDR3 consists of 15 residues.

The V and J genes are TRBV28 and TRBJ2-5, with D tentatively TRBD1 (6 bases). This CDR3 has 14 amino acids. Per the germline V gene, CDR1 is MDHEN and CDR2 is SYDVKM. V was cut by 6 bases and J by 2 bases, with 13 bases left in between. CDR3 amino acids: CASSHDRYQETQYF. CDR3 DNA: TGTGCCAGCAGCCACGACAGGTATCAAGAGACCCAGTACTTC.

This sequence joins TRBV19 and TRBJ1-2, with D possibly TRBD1 on 5 matching bases. V was cut by 8 bases and J by 8 bases, with 12 bases left in between. This CDR3 region has 11 residues. CDR1 and CDR2 (germline): LNHDA, SQIVND (reference sequence). CDR3 in amino acids: CASHGGAGYTF. The CDR3 DNA reads as TGTGCCAGTCACGGGGGTGCAGGCTACACCTTC. The variable domain in full, completed from reference TRBV19 and TRBJ1-2, reads DGGITQSPKYLFRKEGQNVTLSCEQNLNHDAMYWYRQDPGQGLRLIYYSQIVNDFQKGDIAEGYSVSREKKESFPLTVTSAQKNPTAFYLCASHGGAGYTFGSGTRLTVV.

This chain joins TRBV28 and TRBJ1-3; the D is unclear. The CDR3 covers 13 residues. The V end was cut by 3 bases, the J end by 2 bases, with 5 bases between. Germline V gene data show CDR1 as MDHEN and CDR2 as SYDVKM. This chain's CDR3 is CASSFGAGNTIYF. The CDR3 DNA reads as TGTGCCAGCAGTTTCGGGGCTGGAAACACCATATATTTT. The full variable domain, in which reference TRBV28 and TRBJ1-3 provide the parts outside the CDR3, is DVKVTQSSRYLVKRTGEKVFLECVQDMDHENMFWYRQDPGLGLRLIYFSYDVKMKEKGDIPEGYSVSREKKERFSLILESASTNQTSMYLCASSFGAGNTIYFGEGSWLTVV.

This chain uses TRBV30 with TRBJ1-5; TRBD1 aligns across 7 bases. Unmatched junction bases numbered 4, after V lost 2 bases and J lost 0 bases. From germline, CDR1 is GTSNPN and CDR2 SVGIG (reference sequence). This CDR3 contains 15 residues. This chain's CDR3 is CAWSQGDSSNQPQHF. Here the CDR3 DNA reads TGTGCCTGGAGTCAAGGGGACAGTAGCAATCAGCCCCAGCATTTT.

The chain combines TRBV6-5 with TRBJ2-7; 8 nucleotides line up with TRBD1. The CDR3 length is 14 residues. Per the germline V gene, CDR1 is MNHEY and CDR2 is SVGAGI. Losses at the gene ends were 7 bases for V and 5 bases for J; bases not matched to a gene: 10. CDR3 residues: CASKSGGLWDEQYF. The CDR3 DNA follows: TGTGCCAGCAAATCAGGGGGCCTTTGGGACGAGCAGTACTTC.

The J gene is TRBJ2-7, the V gene TRBV2; maybe TRBD2 (5 bases). Germline V gene data show CDR1 as SNHLY and CDR2 as FYNNEI. V lost 5 bases to trimming and J lost 3 bases, with 14 bases between them. This CDR3 has 14 residues. The CDR3 reads CASSSSLAYYEQYF. Here the CDR3 DNA reads TGTGCCAGCAGTTCCAGCCTAGCCTACTACGAGCAGTACTTC.

The chain links TRBV14 to TRBJ2-7; a possible D gene is TRBD2 (6 bases). Germline V gene data show CDR1 as SGHDN and CDR2 as FVKESK. The V gene lost 1 base and the J gene lost 1 base, with 17 bases spanning the gap. The CDR3 is made up of 17 amino acids. This CDR3 reads CASSQAEGAHRSYEQYF. The CDR3 DNA follows: TGTGCCAGCAGCCAAGCGGAGGGAGCCCATAGATCCTACGAGCAGTACTTC.